This TCR beta chain derives from a study of shared clonotypes between healthy human individuals. Study findings and constraints: Clonotype sharing among donors was thought likely to change with sequencing depth.

Of note for this clone: Its antigen remains unknown.

Genomic DNA per cell subset filled all wells of several immunoSEQ plates. Data came from immunoSEQ multiplex PCR; TCRdb stores just in-frame clones and leaves some out. The sample lists hundreds of thousands of clones; roughly 77% were seen once. Germline V gene lookup returns CDR1 LNHNV and CDR2 YYDKDF (reference sequence). This CDR3 spans 13 amino acids. Those who donated were healthy HIV-negative adults, with no recent acute infections or vaccinations reported. The TCR comes from a woman aged 40-49 years in good health. Some clones in this sample may be carry-over from other donors' samples. The chain is built from TRBV15 and TRBJ2-5; D might be TRBD1 (6 bases). The DNA end lines up better with TRBJ2-7; the J call may be wrong. The material sequenced was PBMCs. CDR3 region: CATRGTMRHEQYF. The CDR3 region has the DNA TGTGCCACCAGGGGGACAATGAGGCACGAGCAGTACTTC.